Shown below are 23 T cell receptor beta chains from a single sample sequenced in a study of early T cells in non-severe SARS-CoV-2 infection. TCRdb re-derived calls from the 5' RACE reads in MiXCR, one entry per CDR3 protein. The sample has 66,000 or so distinct CDR3 sequences; roughly 10% are singletons. The sequenced sample consisted of whole blood. These receptors were collected from an adult who was a healthcare worker with PCR-confirmed SARS-CoV-2 infection or an uninfected control (not recorded which).

The table lists this clonotype with many counts. The V gene is TRBV2, the J gene TRBJ1-2; D may be TRBD1 (5 bases). The V end lost 6 bases, the J end lost 2 bases, and 16 bases lay between the germline ends. From germline, CDR1 is SNHLY and CDR2 FYNNEI. CDR3 length equals 15 residues. CDR3 nucleotides: TGTGCCAGCAGGAACCTGCTAAGACAGAACTATGGCTACACCTTC. It codes for CASRNLLRQNYGYTF.

The table lists this clonotype with many counts. The V gene is TRBV27, the J gene TRBJ2-1; TRBD2 might be the D (6 bases). Germline V gene sequence: CDR1 MNHEY, CDR2 SMNVEV (reference sequence). Trimming left V 6 bases short and J 11 bases short, with 20 bases between. The CDR3 consists of 14 residues. The CDR3 sequence: CASSLGTARHQQFF. Here the CDR3 DNA reads TGTGCCAGCAGCCTGGGGACTGCCAGACACCAGCAGTTCTTC.

To note about this clonotype: The germline gene is not matched at one end of the junction; a read error may be the cause. J is TRBJ1-1 and V is TRBV6-2 or TRBV6-3; 8 nucleotides match TRBD1. The CDR3 is made up of 16 amino acids. The V gene's germline CDR1 is MNHEY and CDR2 SVGEGT. The CDR3 region has the DNA TGTGCCAGCAATTACGGTAGCGGACAGGGAGACACTGAAGCTTTCTTT. Translated, it gives CASNYGSGQGDTEAFF.

In its sample, this clonotype was seen many times. V usage is TRBV2 and J usage is TRBJ1-5, with 9 positions matching TRBD1. The V and J ends lost 4 bases and 4 bases, in that order; junction bases with no gene match: 5. Germline values: CDR1 SNHLY, CDR2 FYNNEI. The CDR3 covers 15 residues. The CDR3 region is CASSGQTGGNQPQHF. In DNA, the CDR3 is TGTGCCAGCAGTGGCCAGACAGGGGGGAATCAGCCCCAGCATTTT.

There are many counts of this clonotype. The genes are TRBV7-9 and TRBJ1-6, with TRBD1 as a possible D gene (5 bases). Germline CDR1 reads SEHNR; CDR2 reads FQNEAQ (reference sequence). The V end lost 5 bases, the J end lost 14 bases, and 13 bases lay between the germline ends. CDR3 size: 12 residues. CDR3 region: CASSADSLALHF. The DNA of the CDR3 is TGTGCCAGCAGCGCAGACAGTCTCGCCCTCCACTTT.

The chain combines TRBV6-2 or TRBV6-3 with TRBJ2-2, with D maybe TRBD2 (5 bases). The CDR3 consists of 13 residues. Germline CDR1 and CDR2: MNHEY and SVGEGT. The ends were cut back, 5 bases at V and 5 bases at J, with 9 bases in the middle. In nucleotides, the CDR3 is TGTGCCAGCAGTATCAGAGGGACCGGGGAGCTGTTTTTT. Translation gives CASSIRGTGELFF.

This clonotype was found many times. The chain has TRBV10-3 and TRBJ2-3; 10 bases match TRBD1. This CDR3 region has 17 residues. Germline V CDR1 and CDR2: ENHRY, SYGVKD. V dropped 2 bases and J dropped 1; count of bases not matched to a gene: 6. The CDR3 DNA reads TGTGCCATCAGTGAGCCGGCCGGGACAGGGGGCACAGATACGCAGTATTTT. Translating gives CAISEPAGTGGTDTQYF.

This clonotype was recorded many times. The CDR3: CASSEWRGYNEQFF. In nucleotides, the CDR3 is TGTGCCAGCAGTGAGTGGCGCGGCTACAATGAGCAGTTCTTC. The gene calls are TRBV11-2 and TRBJ2-1; no reliable D call. Germline-derived CDR1 and CDR2 are SGHAT and FQNNGV. This CDR3 comprises 14 residues. V was cut by 6 bases and J by 3 bases, with 12 bases left in between.

This clonotype was detected only a few times. This rearrangement joins TRBV7-9 to TRBJ1-1, with D perhaps TRBD1 (5 bases). V lost 1 base and J lost 8, with 11 bases in between. There are 13 residues in the CDR3. Germline V gives CDR1 SEHNR, CDR2 FQNEAQ (reference sequence). CDR3 sequence: CASSLGGRREAFF. CDR3 in DNA: TGTGCCAGCAGCTTAGGGGGCCGGAGGGAAGCTTTCTTT.

V and J are TRBV12-3 or TRBV12-4 and TRBJ1-2; D call uncertain. The CDR3 sequence is 13 residues long. The V gene lost 6 bases and the J gene lost 3 bases, with 11 bases spanning the gap. The CDR3 loop reads CASRWNGDYGYTF. The DNA of the CDR3 is TGTGCCAGCAGGTGGAACGGGGACTATGGCTACACCTTC.

V is TRBV10-3 and J is TRBJ2-1, with TRBD1 identical over 7 bases. CDR1 is ENHRY and CDR2 is SYGVKD in the germline V gene. The junction had 7 bases not matched to a gene; V was cut back by 6 bases and J by 8 bases. The CDR3 length is 13 residues. CDR3 sequence: CAIRTGNADEQFF. The CDR3 coding sequence is TGTGCCATCAGGACAGGGAATGCGGATGAGCAGTTCTTC.

This clonotype has only a few counts. V usage is TRBV6-5 and J usage is TRBJ2-7; D is possibly TRBD1 (5 bases). The CDR3 length is 16 residues. Trimming removed 2 bases from V and 5 bases from J, with 19 bases in between. Germline values: CDR1 MNHEY, CDR2 SVGAGI. The CDR3 DNA is TGTGCCAGCAGTTACGTTGGGCCCAGGGAAGGGGACGAGCAGTACTTC. This encodes CASSYVGPREGDEQYF.

This clonotype was observed at least ten times. The rearrangement links TRBV24-1 to TRBJ2-1; D is possibly TRBD1 (5 bases). The CDR3 totals 13 residues. Germline lookup yields CDR1 KGHDR and CDR2 SFDVKD. The germline V and J ends were trimmed by 4 bases and 4 bases, with 7 bases remaining between them. The CDR3 here is CATSEDTYNEQFF. CDR3 nucleotides: TGTGCCACCAGTGAGGACACATACAATGAGCAGTTCTTC.

Only a few counts were recorded for this clonotype. Since a much larger clone is just one base distant, this may be a read error. J is TRBJ2-2 and V is TRBV19; no clear D. The CDR3 covers 17 residues. CDR1 and CDR2 (germline): LNHDA, SQIVND (reference sequence). The CDR3: CVSKALGVGPNTGELFF. For the CDR3, the DNA is TGTGTCAGTAAGGCCCTGGGTGTTGGGCCGAACACCGGGGAGCTGTTTTTT.

This clonotype has just a few counts. The rearrangement joins TRBV11-3 to TRBJ2-7; a possible D gene is TRBD1 (6 bases). CDR1 is SGHNT, CDR2 YENEEA, per germline. V was cut by 2 bases and J by 2 bases, with 22 bases left in between. This CDR3 has 18 residues. CDR3 in amino acids: CASSLPILRDTRAYEQYF. For the CDR3, the DNA is TGTGCCAGCAGCTTACCTATTCTCCGGGACACCCGAGCCTACGAGCAGTACTTC.

This clonotype was picked up a small number of times. CDR3 nucleotides: TGCGCCAGCAGCTTGGACTGGCGCCAAGAGACCCAGTACTTC. This translates into CASSLDWRQETQYF. The genes are TRBV5-1 and TRBJ2-5; D is unresolved. Germline-derived CDR1 and CDR2 are SGHRS and YFSETQ. Trimming cost V 0 bases and J 1 base, with 7 bases left between them. There are 14 residues in the CDR3.

This clonotype came up many times. This chain connects TRBV4-3 to TRBJ2-3, with D hard to call. The CDR3 totals 14 residues. V was pared by 1 base and J by 2 bases, with 7 bases between. The germline V gene encodes CDR1 LGHNA and CDR2 YSLEER. The CDR3 here is CASSQALATDTQYF. The CDR3 DNA is TGCGCCAGCAGCCAAGCCCTCGCCACAGATACGCAGTATTTT.

This clonotype is labeled as medium-sized. The chain combines TRBV10-3 with TRBJ1-5, with TRBD1 as a possible D gene (5 bases). Deletions cut 4 bases from V and 7 bases from J, with 20 bases between. CDR3 length: 16 amino acids. Germline V CDR1 and CDR2: ENHRY, SYGVKD. The CDR3 is CAISAGWGAKEQPQHF. The CDR3 nucleotides are TGTGCCATCAGTGCAGGGTGGGGTGCCAAGGAGCAGCCCCAGCATTTT.

With respect to this clonotype: Being one base from a much bigger clone, this may be a read error. This chain connects TRBV11-2 to TRBJ1-2, with D uncertain. CDR3 length: 13 amino acids. Germline loops: CDR1 SGHAT, CDR2 FQNNGV. The CDR3 DNA is TGTGTCAGCAGCCGAGAGGGCTCGGGCGGCTACACCTTC. Its translation is CVSSREGSGGYTF.

The chain uses TRBV3-1 and TRBJ1-1; D perhaps matches TRBD1 (5 bases). Trimming removed 0 bases from V and 2 bases from J, with 13 bases in between. The germline V gene has CDR1 LGHDT and CDR2 YNNKEL (reference sequence). The CDR3 sequence is 16 residues long. The CDR3 is CASSQDVGPTNTEAFF. The CDR3 DNA reads TGTGCCAGCAGCCAAGATGTGGGACCAACAAACACTGAAGCTTTCTTT.

V is TRBV4-3 and J is TRBJ2-7; 8 positions match TRBD2. Germline CDR1 is LGHNA and CDR2 is YSLEER. The CDR3 length is 15 residues. J lost 0 bases, V lost 4 bases, and 5 bases had no gene match. CDR3 residues: CASSLGGGPSYEQYF. Written as DNA, the CDR3 is TGCGCCAGCAGCCTGGGCGGGGGGCCCTCCTACGAGCAGTACTTC.

There are many counts of this clonotype. The CDR3 DNA reads TGCAGTGCTAACCCCTCGACAGGGCTCACAGATACGCAGTATTTT. Translation gives CSANPSTGLTDTQYF. The rearrangement uses TRBV20-1 and TRBJ2-3, with 7 bases lining up with TRBD1. Germline lookup yields CDR1 DFQATT and CDR2 SNEGSKA (reference sequence). The CDR3 consists of 15 residues. V lost 4 bases and J lost 2; bases outside the gene matches: 9.

This clonotype was seen more than once but under ten times. This sequence joins TRBV19 and TRBJ1-2, with D hard to call. Looked up from germline, CDR1 is LNHDA and CDR2 is SQIVND (reference sequence). This CDR3 contains 13 residues. Trimming left V 10 bases short and J 0 bases short, with 12 bases between. The CDR3 region is CATRPEANYGYTF. The CDR3 DNA reads TGTGCCACCCGCCCGGAAGCTAACTATGGCTACACCTTC.